This T cell receptor (beta chain) was sequenced during a study of blood T cell repertoires in COVID-19. Germline values: CDR1 MNHEY, CDR2 SMNVEV (reference sequence). The CDR3 consists of 16 residues. Trimming removed 3 bases from V and 4 bases from J; junction bases left unmatched: 10. Profiling relied on immunoSEQ multiplex PCR, and the TCRdb table lists in-frame clones only, not all of them. The data contain over 50,000 clones, roughly 84% of them singletons. The receptor comes from a man aged 50 to 60 with active COVID-19. The sequenced sample consisted of peripheral blood. The rearrangement joins TRBV27 to TRBJ2-7, with TRBD1 matching over 9 bases. The CDR3 sequence is CASSLTPGQGIYEQYF. In nucleotides, the CDR3 is TGTGCCAGCAGTTTGACGCCGGGACAGGGAATTTACGAGCAGTACTTC.